The entry below gives a single T cell receptor (beta chain) sequence along with its context. Original analysis: Estimation of nucleated cell counts relied on the amplification of reference gene primers. Measured with immunoSEQ multiplex PCR; TCRdb has only the in-frame clones, and not every one. V, J and clone size reflect that table, while D and trimming were determined from the DNA. The profile shows 410,000 or so clones, about 89% of them singletons. These data originate in a study of blood T cell repertoires in COVID-19. Study overall: T cells, B-cell-depleted T cells, or PBMCs supplied cDNA or gDNA.

CDR1 is MNHNS and CDR2 is SASEGT in the germline V gene. The CDR3 length is 15 residues. V lost 2 bases and J 1 base, leaving 11 bases between the germline ends. Seattle participants joined during active infection and were tracked over time. Sequencing used peripheral blood. The chain uses TRBV6-1 and TRBJ1-2; D perhaps matches TRBD1 (6 bases). This sequence originates from a woman aged 40-49 years with COVID-19, enrolled during active disease. The CDR3 loop is CASSERTDLNYGYTF. CDR3 in DNA: TGTGCCAGCAGTGAACGGACAGACCTTAACTATGGCTACACCTTC.